This record looks at one T cell receptor beta chain sequence and its context. The entry originates in a study of OX40 agonist ivuxolimab in advanced cancers. Across the whole study: The study treated patients with ivuxolimab, an agonistic anti-OX40 (CD134) antibody. Head and neck, renal cell, melanoma or hepatocellular carcinoma were the cancers that dose-escalation patients had.

Produced via immunoSEQ multiplex PCR; TCRdb's table is partial and in-frame only. The sample includes about 74,000 clones, 84% of them seen just once. This receptor was taken from an adult with an advanced solid tumor such as melanoma, head and neck, liver or kidney cancer. Source: CD4+ or CD8+ T cells sorted from blood, taken in a trial of the OX40 agonist ivuxolimab.

The CDR3 is CASSRRNTGELFF. CDR3 bases: TGTGCCAGCAGCCGGAGGAACACCGGGGAGCTGTTTTTT. This chain uses TRBV28 with TRBJ2-2; D is ambiguous. Germline V lookup: CDR1 MDHEN, CDR2 SYDVKM. Trimming shortened V by 6 bases and J by 1 base, and 6 bases separated the two germline ends. This CDR3 has 13 residues.